These T cell receptor beta chains were read from a single sample in a study of response to subunit inactivated influenza vaccine. TCRdb re-derived calls from the RT-PCR reads in MiXCR, one entry per CDR3 protein. The sample consists of hundreds of thousands of distinct CDR3 sequences, around 11% of them appearing once. Source: PBMCs from blood, taken on the day of vaccination. These receptors came from a man over 45 who received an inactivated influenza vaccine. Each CDR3 is given without its conserved first and last residue.

TRBJ2-3 | TRBV20-1 | 11 | SARDGLLDTQY
TRBJ2-1 | TRBV5-1 | 15 | ASSVLTGGTRINEQF
TRBJ2-5 | TRBV5-1 | 12 | ASSQGRYQETQY
TRBJ2-1 | TRBV20-1 | 12 | SAREGSSYNEQF
TRBJ2-1 | TRBV5-1 | 13 | ASSLHSASYNEQF
TRBJ2-1 | TRBV30 | 12 | ASRKDNYFNEQF
TRBJ2-3 | TRBV20-1 | 12 | SARGLAGIDTQY
TRBJ2-1 | TRBV4-2 | 15 | ASSRKSLKPIYNEQF
TRBJ1-6 | TRBV20-1 | 14 | SARSQATAYNSPLH
TRBJ2-3 | TRBV29-1 | 10 | SVEGRPDTQY
TRBJ1-1 | TRBV20-1 | 9 | SLTGSTEAF
TRBJ2-1 | TRBV11-1 | 10 | ASSSTGVEQF
TRBJ2-5 | TRBV10-3 | 11 | AISWREQETQY
TRBJ2-7 | TRBV7-6 | 13 | ASSRGLLSSYEQY
TRBJ2-5 | TRBV20-1 | 11 | SAGRNIEETQY
TRBJ2-5 | TRBV15 | 13 | ATSNHGQSQETQY
TRBJ2-7 | TRBV20-1 | 13 | SARPWTSGSYEQY
TRBJ2-5 | TRBV18 | 15 | ASSNRGRGVIQETQY
TRBJ1-3 | TRBV4-1 | 13 | ASSQDLEFGNTIY
TRBJ1-3 | TRBV12-3/TRBV12-4 | 13 | ASSGVLGQGNTIY
TRBJ2-3 | TRBV12-3/TRBV12-4 | 14 | ASSSPSGGGEDTQY
TRBJ2-7 | TRBV4-2 | 11 | ASSQDLAYEQY
TRBJ1-5 | TRBV5-1 | 11 | ASSPTGTQPQH
TRBJ1-2 | TRBV12-5 | 11 | ASGMDTARGYT
TRBJ2-1 | TRBV14 | 13 | ASSLKREGYNEQF
TRBJ1-5 | TRBV12-3/TRBV12-4 | 11 | ASTYGGGQPQH
TRBJ2-5 | TRBV20-1 | 14 | SAPPPGTGFLETQY
TRBJ2-2 | TRBV12-3/TRBV12-4 | 13 | ASRGLAGSGGELF
TRBJ2-3 | TRBV20-1 | 11 | SARDASRPTQY
TRBJ2-5 | TRBV4-2 | 13 | ASSQGGSGRETQY
TRBJ2-7 | TRBV7-9 | 14 | ASSLVRTSETNEQY
TRBJ2-1 | TRBV7-2 | 14 | ASSATSGGALDEQF
TRBJ2-1 | TRBV6-6 | 10 | ASNLMYNEQF
TRBJ2-2 | TRBV20-1 | 12 | SAGPGKNTGELF
TRBJ2-5 | TRBV11-2 | 17 | ASSPTEGFTSGSGETQY
TRBJ2-2 | TRBV11-3 | 13 | ASSQRSTNTGELF
TRBJ1-1 | TRBV20-1 | 11 | SASLLRQGKAF
TRBJ2-2 | TRBV7-2 | 14 | ASSLEGTSGTGELF
TRBJ2-1 | TRBV12-3/TRBV12-4 | 11 | ASSFASGVEQF
TRBJ2-1 | TRBV18 | 12 | ASSPRTENNEQF
TRBJ2-7 | TRBV20-1 | 13 | SASSGQEISYEQY
TRBJ2-2 | TRBV11-1 | 12 | ASSFLGANGELF
TRBJ1-3 | TRBV12-3/TRBV12-4 | 14 | ASSRDGGISGNTIY
TRBJ2-7 | TRBV6-2/TRBV6-3 | 11 | ASKASPLVEQY
TRBJ1-1 | TRBV4-2 | 13 | ASSYNRGANTEAF